This T cell receptor (beta chain) was observed in a study of PD-L1 blockade in urothelial cancer. This clone is medium-sized (0.01 to 0.1%) by share. The cohort comprised individuals with locally advanced or metastatic urothelial carcinoma. Method: immunoSEQ multiplex PCR; TCRdb's copy keeps in-frame clones and lacks some. The sample lists more than 1,500 clones; roughly a third were seen once. V gave up 2 bases and J gave up 0 bases, with 5 bases separating them. Germline loops: CDR1 SGDLS, CDR2 YYNGEE. The CDR3 is made up of 14 amino acids. This clonotype originated in a woman aged 55-70 years with urothelial cancer. The starting material was tumor tissue, obtained before atezolizumab (anti-PD-L1) treatment. The chain uses TRBV9 and TRBJ1-4; D unclear. The CDR3 here is CASSVTATNEKLFF. CDR3 sequence (DNA): TGTGCCAGCAGCGTGACGGCAACTAATGAAAAACTGTTTTTT.